Detailed here is one TCR beta chain. The antigen it binds to is not known. The cohort consisted of 666 healthy bone marrow donors. Cohort members were all nominally healthy when sampled, although unrecorded immune exposures were likely present. The donor tested CMV seropositive and was one of the 289 seropositive cohort members. A peripheral blood sample was provided by each donor, and peripheral blood mononuclear cells were used for TCR beta sequencing. The Qiagen DNeasy Blood Extraction Kit was used to extract genomic DNA from the blood cell samples. This sample stems from a study of cytomegalovirus exposure and HLA in healthy donors (dated by TCRdb to the late 2010s). Context from the whole study: In an earlier analysis of 587 of the donors, around 300 Gb of sequence data and just under 120 million unique TCR beta sequences from some 170 million T cells were reported. Genome-wide SNP genotypes for about three fifths of the 666 donors were used in a later genetic analysis, which treated that subset as a discovery cohort. A later analysis re-analyzed previously published TCR beta repertoires from 666 donors and added high-resolution HLA genotyping to study TCR occurrence patterns. Of the roughly 400 genotyped donors, 81% were placed in the genetic ancestry cluster associated with self-reported Caucasian donors. HLA typing covered class I and class II loci at four-digit resolution. To predict cytomegalovirus infection status, the study combined high-throughput TCR immunosequencing, statistical association of individual TCRs with disease status, and machine learning. In an earlier analysis of a few hundred of the donors, high-throughput TCR beta sequencing was used to judge whether each TCR beta V gene segment behaved as functional or pseudogenic. On average, around 240,000 unique TCR beta nucleotide sequences were sequenced per donor among some 420 genotyped donors of the cohort, with around 19% of those sequences being non-productive. Along with the approximately 700-subject first cohort, a separate validation cohort of 120 different subjects was used. Typing coverage differed by locus: A, B, C, DRB1 and DQB1 were typed in roughly 620-630 donors, DQA1 in around 500, DPA1 in 600 to 610, and DPB1 in around 440. Because of strong linkage in the cohort, roughly five DR-DQ haplotypes were treated as single units for association and clustering. Donor age, sex, ethnicity and CMV serostatus were collected together with the repertoire data. The study profiled the T cell repertoires of hundreds of subjects by immunosequencing and related them to cytomegalovirus serostatus. The study aimed to test whether signatures of past pathogen exposure could be identified by cataloging public T cell receptors. The later analysis used no new phenotypic data to find candidate immune exposures, relying instead on TCR beta sequences and their occurrence across donors. All discovery cohort repertoires had been generated on a single sequencing platform. An early release covering just under 650 HLA-typed donors comprised about 290 gigabases of sequencing data and about 90 million unique TCR sequences. Study-wide findings and limitations: An association between a missense DCLRE1C variant and V-gene and J-gene trimming of TCR beta chains was found in a later genetic analysis and replicated in an independent cohort. At a false discovery rate of 0.05, a later analysis linked around 15,000 TCR beta sequences to specific HLA alleles. In a later analysis, HLA-associated TCR beta chains showed more clonal expansion and lower generation probabilities than non-associated chains that were equally common. A few of the identified cytomegalovirus-associated TCR beta chains were confirmed in vitro to be specific for cytomegalovirus antigens. An earlier analysis of approximately 530 of the donors showed that most TCR beta V segments appeared in productive rearrangements either about 90% or about 30% of the time, which broadly matched IMGT annotations. According to the authors, the approach could potentially be generalized to other disease states and immunological phenotypes. Because the 87-base-pair reads could not distinguish some IMGT-functional V segments, including TRBV6-2 and TRBV6-3, those segments were excluded. The sequencing pipeline was judged likely to have produced a cluster of highly shared sequence variants as a technical artifact. Because counts were too low, some 17 rarely observed V segments, including chromosome 9 orphons, were excluded from the earlier analysis of 587 of the donors. Only TCR beta chains were sequenced in this cohort, and the absence of alpha or paired-chain data limited detectable features. Because some donors lacked HLA typing at each locus, the association tests relied only on the typed subset. A later analysis reported that several top co-occurrence clusters appeared linked to parvovirus B19, influenza, CMV and Epstein-Barr virus. When HLA alleles, especially DR and DQ, strongly co-occurred, attributing TCR associations to individual alleles was difficult. Sequencing depth was assumed to be roughly uniform across donors in the presence/absence analyses, though that assumption may not hold. Most TCR sequences were observed very rarely across donors, whereas some public TCRs were present in many individuals. In a later analysis, the rate of TCR association differed among HLA loci, with DRB1 alleles having the most associated TCRs and HLA-C alleles having the fewest. In the study, approximately 150 TCR beta chains were listed as associated with cytomegalovirus. According to a later genetic analysis, donors in an Asian-associated ancestry cluster had fewer N-insertions in productive TCRs than the roughly 670-donor mean. The only immune exposure information available for the cohort was CMV serostatus. In a later analysis, most CMV-associated TCR beta chains were found to appear HLA-restricted, with HLA associations seemingly driven largely by CMV exposure. In both the original and validation cohorts, the classifier was reported to diagnose cytomegalovirus status with high specificity and sensitivity. A further reported finding was that TCR beta sequences accurately predicted the HLA-A and HLA-B alleles for most subjects in the first cohort. Linkage disequilibrium might explain the correlated functional status among segregating V segments, but an unknown experimental factor could not be excluded.

Library creation used the immunoSEQ multiplex PCR assay. The multiplex PCR relied on a mix of 60 forward primers for TCR Vbeta segments and 13 reverse primers for TCR Jbeta segments. The CDR3 region of rearranged TCR beta genes was amplified from genomic DNA by a multiplex PCR assay. The amplified TCR beta libraries were sequenced on the Illumina HiSeq System as 87-base-pair reads. In the original analysis: A later analysis tallied 75 million to 95 million unique TCR beta chains across the 610 or so repertoires, and approximately 11 million of those chains were shared by two or more donors. Raw reads were error-corrected and collapsed into unique sequences by a nearest-neighbor algorithm in which closely related sequences were merged to remove PCR and sequencing errors. V, D and J gene segments were assigned by aligning CDR3 sequences to IMGT reference sequences. For a sequence to be retained, a match of at least six nucleotides to both a V gene segment and a J gene segment was required. A rearrangement counted as productive if the CDR3 had no stop codons and remained in frame with V and J, and every other rearrangement counted as non-productive. CDR3 was defined by IMGT convention, running from the second conserved V-encoded cysteine to the conserved J-encoded phenylalanine. In an earlier analysis of roughly 580 of the donors, sequences lacking an unambiguous match to a single V gene segment were excluded. In an earlier analysis of approximately 610 of the donors, V segments were called functional above 56.7% productive rearrangements and were called segregating when the between-donor standard deviation exceeded 5%. To diagnose cytomegalovirus status from the catalog of TCR beta chain sequences, a statistical classification framework was built. A later analysis assigned V and J genes by comparing TCR nucleotide sequences with IMGT/GENE-DB human TR gene sequences. The TCRdist pipeline was used in a later analysis to assign CDR3 sequences and most-parsimonious VDJ recombination scenarios. In a later analysis, every TCR beta chain was defined by the combination of its CDR3 amino acid sequence and its V-gene family, and reads without a unique V-gene family were dropped. To address suspected cross-contamination and a sequencing artifact, a later analysis removed under 600 highly shared, low-generation-probability nucleotide sequences. For each public chain, a later analysis derived a clonal expansion index from normalized ranks of inferred template counts within each repertoire. Generation probabilities in a later analysis came from a VDJ recombination model fitted to out-of-frame rearrangements, and those results were checked against IGoR. A later analysis scored TCR-TCR, TCR-HLA and TCR-CMV co-occurrence with hypergeometric tests, applying a repertoire-size bias correction to TCR pairs. A later analysis estimated false discovery rates by permuting HLA or CMV assignments 20 times. In a later analysis, co-occurring TCRs were grouped using DBSCAN, and TCRdist sequence similarity was added for clustering within HLA-allele-positive subsets. Co-occurrence clustering excluded repertoires with fewer than 30,000 or more than 120,000 public chains, plus five with anomalous nucleotide sharing. Not all clones reach the TCRdb copy of this immuneACCESS table, which keeps in-frame sequences only. Checked studies attribute under half of the gap to unresolved V genes and leave the rest unexplained. Clonal size and the V and J genes are those of that table, whereas D and trimming came from the DNA. The data table for this sample lists about 200,000 clones. Roughly 1.2% of the sample rests with the top ten.

The germline V gene (reference sequence) supplies CDR1 SGHNT and CDR2 YYREEE. The CDR3 sequence holds 16 residues, the cysteine and phenylalanine included. Left in the record is the CDR3 DNA by itself, 48 bases read in frame from the first base. V is cut back by 4 bases and J by 8 bases, with 13 bases in the junction unmatched. The sequencing input was PBMCs. The chain is made from TRBV5-4 and TRBJ2-1, with 9 bases in between that match TRBD2. The TCR sequence derives from a girl aged 2-9 years in good health and CMV-seropositive. The bases are TGTGCCAGCAGCACACCCGGGACTAGCAGTGGGCATGAGCAGTTCTTC. This codes for CASSTPGTSSGHEQFF.